This TCR beta chain appears in the sequencing data of a study of CD8+ T cells in alopecia areata. Overall study context: Tofacitinib administration to treated patients was oral, at 5 to 10 mg twice daily. Tofacitinib was given for 6 to 18 months, then stopped for 6 months.

RNA was isolated and reverse transcribed to cDNA, the sequencing template. Data came from immunoSEQ multiplex PCR; TCRdb stores just in-frame clones and leaves some out. This table has 200,000 or so clones, less than 50% appearing once. Treatment here: oral pan-JAK inhibitor, 5-10 mg twice daily. Concerning this clone: Other DNA sequences in this sample translate to the same CDR3.

Germline assignment: CDR1 SNHLY and CDR2 FYNNEI. Trimming cost V 4 bases and J 1 base, with 5 bases left between them. The CDR3 extends over 13 amino acids. The sequencing used CD4+ T cells sorted from blood, collected at roughly week 36, from a patient treated with tofacitinib. The chain uses TRBV2 and TRBJ1-5; D gene ambiguous. The TCR sequence derives from a human donor with alopecia areata. The CDR3 DNA follows: TGTGCCAGCAGTGGTGACAGCAATCAGCCCCAGCATTTT. Protein: CASSGDSNQPQHF.